This T cell receptor (beta chain) derives from a study of T cell responses to AZD1222 COVID-19 vaccine. V was trimmed by 7 bases and J by 2 bases, leaving 11 bases between them. CDR1 and CDR2 from the germline V gene are SQVTM and ANQGSEA. CDR3 length equals 12 residues. The assay was immunoSEQ multiplex PCR, and TCRdb's table has in-frame clones only and misses some. The sample holds around 150,000 clones; approximately 92% are singletons and the top ten take 3% to 3.5%. The sequence derives from an adult who received the AZD1222 COVID-19 vaccine. Sequenced here: peripheral blood, sampled 28 days after the second AZD1222 dose. V is TRBV29-1 and J is TRBJ1-1; a possible D gene is TRBD1 (6 bases). The CDR3 nucleotides are TGCAGCGGTGTACAGGGTAACACTGAAGCTTTCTTT. Its translation: CSGVQGNTEAFF. Full variable domain (remainder filled in from reference TRBV29-1 and TRBJ1-1): SAVISQKPSRDICQRGTSLTIQCQVDSQVTMMFWYRQQPGQSLTLIATANQGSEATYESGFVIDKFPISRPNLTFSTLTVSNMSPEDSSIYLCSGVQGNTEAFFGQGTRLTVV.